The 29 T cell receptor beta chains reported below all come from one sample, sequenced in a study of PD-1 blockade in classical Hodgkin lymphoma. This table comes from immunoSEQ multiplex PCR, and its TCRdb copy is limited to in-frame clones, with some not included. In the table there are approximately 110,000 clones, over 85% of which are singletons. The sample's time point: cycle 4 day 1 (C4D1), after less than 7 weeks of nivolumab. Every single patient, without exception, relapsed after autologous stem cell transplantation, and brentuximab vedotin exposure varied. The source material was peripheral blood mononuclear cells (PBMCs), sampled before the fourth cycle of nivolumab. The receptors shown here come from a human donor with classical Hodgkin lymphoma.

The CDR3 loop reads CASSLGHVNYGYTF. The DNA of the CDR3 is TGTGCCAGCAGCTTGGGACACGTCAACTATGGCTACACCTTC. The V call is TRBV5-6, the J call TRBJ1-2; D gene unclear. Per the germline V gene, CDR1 is SGHDT and CDR2 is YYEEEE. The V end was cut by 0 bases, the J end by 2 bases, with 8 bases between. This CDR3 is 14 amino acids long.

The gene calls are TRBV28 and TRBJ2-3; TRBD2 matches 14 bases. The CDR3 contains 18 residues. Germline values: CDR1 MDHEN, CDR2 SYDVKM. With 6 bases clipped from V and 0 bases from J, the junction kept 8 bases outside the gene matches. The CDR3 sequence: CASSPGLAGGGSTDTQYF. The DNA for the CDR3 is TGTGCCAGCAGCCCTGGACTAGCGGGGGGTGGGAGCACAGATACGCAGTATTTT.

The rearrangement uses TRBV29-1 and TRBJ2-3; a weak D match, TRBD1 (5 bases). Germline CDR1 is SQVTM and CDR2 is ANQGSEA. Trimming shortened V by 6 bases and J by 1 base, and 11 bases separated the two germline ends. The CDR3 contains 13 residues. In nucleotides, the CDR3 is TGCAGCGTAGCAGGGTTGGGCACAGATACGCAGTATTTT. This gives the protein CSVAGLGTDTQYF.

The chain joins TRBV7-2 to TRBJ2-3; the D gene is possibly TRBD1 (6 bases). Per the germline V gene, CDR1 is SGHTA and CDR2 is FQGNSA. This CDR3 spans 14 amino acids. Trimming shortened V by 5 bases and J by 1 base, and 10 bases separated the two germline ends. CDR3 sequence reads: CASSTRTGTDTQYF. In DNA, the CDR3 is TGTGCCAGCAGCACTCGGACAGGCACAGATACGCAGTATTTT.

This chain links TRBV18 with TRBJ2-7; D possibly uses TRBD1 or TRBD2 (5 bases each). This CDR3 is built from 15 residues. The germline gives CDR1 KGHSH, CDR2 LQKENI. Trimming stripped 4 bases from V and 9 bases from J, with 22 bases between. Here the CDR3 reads CASSLKQGVDATQYF. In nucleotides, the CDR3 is TGTGCCAGCTCACTGAAGCAGGGAGTTGATGCGACGCAGTACTTC.

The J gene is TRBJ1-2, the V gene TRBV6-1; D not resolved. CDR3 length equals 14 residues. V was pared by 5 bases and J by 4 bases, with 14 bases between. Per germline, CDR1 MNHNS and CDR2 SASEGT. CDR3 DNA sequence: TGTGCCAGCAGTCTTGGTAACCCTCGCTATGGCTACACCTTC. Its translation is CASSLGNPRYGYTF.

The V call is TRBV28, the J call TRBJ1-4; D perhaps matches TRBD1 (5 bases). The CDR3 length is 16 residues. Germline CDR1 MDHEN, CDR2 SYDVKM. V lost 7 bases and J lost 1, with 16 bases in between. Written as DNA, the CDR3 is TGTGCCAGCACCCCTGGGGGTTGGGTAACTAATGAAAAACTGTTTTTT. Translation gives CASTPGGWVTNEKLFF.

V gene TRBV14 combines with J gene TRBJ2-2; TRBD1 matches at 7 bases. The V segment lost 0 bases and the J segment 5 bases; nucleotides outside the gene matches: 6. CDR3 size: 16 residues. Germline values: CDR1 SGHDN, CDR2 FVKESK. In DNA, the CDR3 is TGTGCCAGCAGCCAAGACAGGGGGATTTTAACCGGGGAGCTGTTTTTT. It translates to CASSQDRGILTGELFF. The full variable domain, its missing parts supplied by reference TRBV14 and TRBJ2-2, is EAGVTQFPSHSVIEKGQTVTLRCDPISGHDNLYWYRRVMGKEIKFLLHFVKESKQDESGMPNNRFLAERTGGTYSTLKVQPAELEDSGVYFCASSQDRGILTGELFFGEGSRLTVL.

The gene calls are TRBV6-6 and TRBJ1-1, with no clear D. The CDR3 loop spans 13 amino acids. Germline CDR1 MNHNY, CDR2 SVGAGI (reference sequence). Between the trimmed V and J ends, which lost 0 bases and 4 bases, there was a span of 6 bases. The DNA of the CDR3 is TGTGCCAGCAGTTACTCGAAGTCCACTGAAGCTTTCTTT. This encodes CASSYSKSTEAFF.

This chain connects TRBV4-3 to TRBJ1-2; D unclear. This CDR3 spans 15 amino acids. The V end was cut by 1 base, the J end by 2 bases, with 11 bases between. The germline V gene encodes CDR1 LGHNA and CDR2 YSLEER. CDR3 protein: CASSQVIGRNYGYTF. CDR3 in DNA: TGCGCCAGCAGCCAAGTTATCGGGCGGAACTATGGCTACACCTTC.

The CDR3 spells CASSYSTEETQYF. The CDR3 DNA reads TGTGCCAGCAGTTACTCGACAGAAGAGACCCAGTACTTC. The chain carries TRBV6-5 and TRBJ2-5; TRBD1 is a possible D gene (5 bases). CDR1 and CDR2 from the germline V gene are MNHEY and SVGAGI. The CDR3 is 13 residues long. V was pared by 0 bases and J by 3 bases, with 5 bases between.

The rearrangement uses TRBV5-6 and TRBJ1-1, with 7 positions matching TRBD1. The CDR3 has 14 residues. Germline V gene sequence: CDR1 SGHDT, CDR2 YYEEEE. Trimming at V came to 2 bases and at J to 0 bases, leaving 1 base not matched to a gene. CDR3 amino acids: CASSLQGMNTEAFF. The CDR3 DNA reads TGTGCCAGCAGCTTACAGGGGATGAACACTGAAGCTTTCTTT.

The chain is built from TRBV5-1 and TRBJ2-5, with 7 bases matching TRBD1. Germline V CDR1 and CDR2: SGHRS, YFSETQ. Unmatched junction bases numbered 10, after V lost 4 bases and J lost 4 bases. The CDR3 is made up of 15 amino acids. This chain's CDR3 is CASSPRQGGTETQYF. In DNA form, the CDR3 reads TGCGCCAGCAGCCCACGACAGGGTGGCACAGAGACCCAGTACTTC.

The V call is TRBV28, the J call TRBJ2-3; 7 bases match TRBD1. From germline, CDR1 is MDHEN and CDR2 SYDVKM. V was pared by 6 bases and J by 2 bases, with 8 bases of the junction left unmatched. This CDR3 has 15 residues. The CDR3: CASSTGTEFTDTQYF. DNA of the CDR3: TGTGCCAGCAGCACAGGGACAGAATTCACAGATACGCAGTATTTT.

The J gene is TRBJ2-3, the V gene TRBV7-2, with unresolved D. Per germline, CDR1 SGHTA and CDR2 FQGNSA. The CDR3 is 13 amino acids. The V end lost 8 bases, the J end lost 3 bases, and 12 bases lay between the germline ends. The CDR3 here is CASSIFGTDTQYF. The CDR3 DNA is TGTGCCAGCTCTATCTTCGGGACAGATACGCAGTATTTT.

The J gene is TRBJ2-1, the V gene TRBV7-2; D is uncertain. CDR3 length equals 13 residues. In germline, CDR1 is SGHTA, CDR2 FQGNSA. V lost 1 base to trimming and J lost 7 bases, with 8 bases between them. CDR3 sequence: CASSLVTGNEQFF. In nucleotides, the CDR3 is TGTGCCAGCAGCTTAGTAACTGGGAATGAGCAGTTCTTC.

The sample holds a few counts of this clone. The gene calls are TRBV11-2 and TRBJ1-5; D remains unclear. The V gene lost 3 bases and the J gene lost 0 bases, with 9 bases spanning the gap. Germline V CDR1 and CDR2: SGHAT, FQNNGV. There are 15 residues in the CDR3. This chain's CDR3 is CASSLGRASNQPQHF. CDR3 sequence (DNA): TGTGCCAGCAGCTTGGGAAGGGCTAGCAATCAGCCCCAGCATTTT. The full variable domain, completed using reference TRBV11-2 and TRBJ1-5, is EAGVAQSPRYKIIEKRQSVAFWCNPISGHATLYWYQQILGQGPKLLIQFQNNGVVDDSQLPKDRFSAERLKGVDSTLKIQPAKLEDSAVYLCASSLGRASNQPQHFGDGTRLSIL.

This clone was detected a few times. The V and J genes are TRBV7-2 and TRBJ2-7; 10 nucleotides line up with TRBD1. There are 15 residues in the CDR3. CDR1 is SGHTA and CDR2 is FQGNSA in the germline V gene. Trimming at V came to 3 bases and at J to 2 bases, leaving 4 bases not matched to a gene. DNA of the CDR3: TGTGCCAGCAGCTTTCCGGGACAGGGGACCTACGAGCAGTACTTC. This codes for CASSFPGQGTYEQYF.

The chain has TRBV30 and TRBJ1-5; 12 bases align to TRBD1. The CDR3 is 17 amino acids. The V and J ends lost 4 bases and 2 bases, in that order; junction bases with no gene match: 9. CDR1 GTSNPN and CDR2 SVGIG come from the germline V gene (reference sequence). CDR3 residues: CAWNRDRGPGGNQPQHF. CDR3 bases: TGTGCCTGGAACCGGGACAGGGGGCCTGGAGGCAATCAGCCCCAGCATTTT.

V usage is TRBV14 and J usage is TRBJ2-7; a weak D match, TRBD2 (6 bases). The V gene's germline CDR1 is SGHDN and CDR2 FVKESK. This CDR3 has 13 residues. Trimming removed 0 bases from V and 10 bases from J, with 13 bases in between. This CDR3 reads CASSQESSGSQYF. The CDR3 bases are TGTGCCAGCAGCCAAGAAAGTAGCGGTTCCCAGTACTTC.

CDR3 residues: CASSVVKGATGELFF. CDR3 DNA sequence: TGCGCCAGCAGTGTAGTGAAGGGAGCCACCGGGGAGCTGTTTTTT. The rearrangement joins TRBV10-1 to TRBJ2-2; weak D call: TRBD2 (5 bases). The CDR3 contains 15 residues. Per the germline V gene, CDR1 is WNHNN and CDR2 is SYGVQD (reference sequence). V was shortened by 4 bases and J by 4 bases, with 13 bases between the two germline ends.

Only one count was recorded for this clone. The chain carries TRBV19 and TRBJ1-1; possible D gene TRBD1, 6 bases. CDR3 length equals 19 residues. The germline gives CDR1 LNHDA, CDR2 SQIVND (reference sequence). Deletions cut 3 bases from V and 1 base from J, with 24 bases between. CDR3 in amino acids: CASSILGPQQGVGNTEAFF. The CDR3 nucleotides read TGTGCCAGTAGTATTTTGGGACCCCAACAGGGAGTTGGGAACACTGAAGCTTTCTTT.

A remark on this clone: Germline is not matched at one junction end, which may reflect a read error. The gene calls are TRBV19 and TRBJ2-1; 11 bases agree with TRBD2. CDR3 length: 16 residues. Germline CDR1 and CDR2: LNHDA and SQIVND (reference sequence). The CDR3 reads CASSPSSGRSCNEQFF. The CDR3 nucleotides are TGTGCCAGTAGTCCTTCTAGCGGGAGGTCCTGCAATGAGCAGTTCTTC.

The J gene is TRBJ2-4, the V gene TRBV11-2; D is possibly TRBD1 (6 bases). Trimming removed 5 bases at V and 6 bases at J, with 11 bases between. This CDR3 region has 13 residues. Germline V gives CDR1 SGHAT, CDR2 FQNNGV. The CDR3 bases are TGTGCCAGCAGCGCGGACAGTAGAAACATTCAGTACTTC. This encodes CASSADSRNIQYF.

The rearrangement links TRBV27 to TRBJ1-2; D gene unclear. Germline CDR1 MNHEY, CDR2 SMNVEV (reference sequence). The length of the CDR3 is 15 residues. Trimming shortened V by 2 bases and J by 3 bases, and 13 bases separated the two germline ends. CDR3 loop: CASSLGRSSHYGYTF. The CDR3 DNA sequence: TGTGCCAGCAGTTTAGGACGGTCATCCCACTATGGCTACACCTTC.

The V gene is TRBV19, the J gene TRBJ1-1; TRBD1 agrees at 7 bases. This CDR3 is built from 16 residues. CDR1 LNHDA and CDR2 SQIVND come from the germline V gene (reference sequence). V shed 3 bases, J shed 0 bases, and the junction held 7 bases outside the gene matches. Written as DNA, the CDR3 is TGTGCCAGTAGTATGAGAACAGGGGCCATGAACACTGAAGCTTTCTTT. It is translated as CASSMRTGAMNTEAFF.

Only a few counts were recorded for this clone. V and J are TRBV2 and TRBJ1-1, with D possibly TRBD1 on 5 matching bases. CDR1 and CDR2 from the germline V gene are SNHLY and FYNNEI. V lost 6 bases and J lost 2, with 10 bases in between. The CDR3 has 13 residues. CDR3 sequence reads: CASRTGINTEAFF. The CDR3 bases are TGTGCCAGCAGAACAGGAATTAACACTGAAGCTTTCTTT.

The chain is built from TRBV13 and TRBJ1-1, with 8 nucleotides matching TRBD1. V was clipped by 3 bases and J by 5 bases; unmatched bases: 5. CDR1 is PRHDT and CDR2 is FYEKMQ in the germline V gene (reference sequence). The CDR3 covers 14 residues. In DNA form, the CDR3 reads TGTGCCAGCAGCTTCGGGACAGGCCAAACTGAAGCTTTCTTT. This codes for CASSFGTGQTEAFF.

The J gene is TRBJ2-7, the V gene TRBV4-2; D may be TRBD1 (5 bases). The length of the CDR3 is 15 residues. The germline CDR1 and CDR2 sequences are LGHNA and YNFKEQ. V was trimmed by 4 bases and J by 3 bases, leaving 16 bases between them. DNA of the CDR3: TGTGCCAGCAGCCGACAACTTAGCAGGGACTACGAGCAGTACTTC. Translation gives CASSRQLSRDYEQYF.